This entry describes one T cell receptor beta chain. The source of the sample is a study of T cell responses to AZD1222 COVID-19 vaccine. Profiling relied on immunoSEQ multiplex PCR, and the TCRdb table lists in-frame clones only, not all of them. The table has roughly 120,000 clones, more than 70% seen once. Germline V gene data show CDR1 as SGHNT and CDR2 as YYREEE (reference sequence). CDR3 size: 16 residues. The V segment lost 5 bases and the J segment 2 bases; nucleotides outside the gene matches: 12. The chain employs TRBV5-4 and TRBJ1-1; 7 bases align to TRBD1. The TCR comes from an adult who received the AZD1222 COVID-19 vaccine. The material sequenced was peripheral blood, taken 28 days after the second AZD1222 dose. In DNA form, the CDR3 reads TGTGCCAGCAGTTCCGGGAGGGGGCGGATCAACACTGAAGCTTTCTTT. Translated, it gives CASSSGRGRINTEAFF.